The TCR beta chain under discussion was sequenced for a study of blood T cell repertoires in COVID-19. Here immunoSEQ multiplex PCR was the method, and the copy in TCRdb shows in-frame clones only, minus some. Among 200,000 or so clones listed, about 85% were seen once. V dropped 3 bases and J dropped 2 bases, with 8 bases sitting between them. CDR1 and CDR2 from the germline V gene are SGHKS and YYEKEE (reference sequence). The CDR3 is 13 residues long. Adults between roughly 18 and 89 years of age took part from about 24 US areas. This sequence was found in a woman aged 30 to 39 who had recovered from COVID-19. V gene TRBV5-5 combines with J gene TRBJ2-5; no clear D. The specimen sequenced was PBMCs or T cells enriched from blood (not recorded which). CDR3: CASSYRSQETQYF. For the CDR3, the DNA is TGTGCCAGCAGCTACCGGAGTCAAGAGACCCAGTACTTC.